The 15 T cell receptor beta chains listed next were all sequenced from one sample in a study of blood T cell repertoires in COVID-19. The repertoire was sequenced with immunoSEQ multiplex PCR; TCRdb's copy has only in-frame clones and lacks some. The sample has about 210,000 clones, around four fifths seen once. The sample comprised peripheral blood. The origin of the receptors is a woman aged 40 to 50 with active or convalescent COVID-19.

This rearrangement joins TRBV21-1 to TRBJ2-7; the table's D call, TRBD2, was not checked against the DNA. TRBV21-1 constitutes a pseudogene. The CDR3 is made up of 14 amino acids. The CDR3 coding sequence is TGTGCCAGCAGCCTCCGGACTAGCGGCTACGAGCAGTACTTC. Amino acid sequence: CASSLRTSGYEQYF.

This clone was found once. The chain's CDR3 is CASSFRLDTGELFF. The CDR3 nucleotides are TGTGCCAGCAGTTTTCGACTAGACACCGGGGAGCTGTTTTTT. J is TRBJ2-2 and V is TRBV6-2 or TRBV6-3; TRBD2 is a possible D gene (6 bases). Between the trimmed V and J ends, which lost 4 bases and 3 bases, there was a span of 9 bases. The germline V gene encodes CDR1 MNHEY and CDR2 SVGEGT. The CDR3 spans 14 residues.

V usage is TRBV11-2 and J usage is TRBJ2-1; D is ambiguous. Germline V gene lookup returns CDR1 SGHAT and CDR2 FQNNGV. V lost 1 base, J lost 0 bases, and 4 bases lay in between. The CDR3 loop spans 14 amino acids. The CDR3, as DNA: TGTGCCAGCAGCTTAGTAGTCTCCTACAATGAGCAGTTCTTC. Amino acid sequence: CASSLVVSYNEQFF.

DNA of the CDR3: TGTGCCAGCAGTTACTCCAGGATGAACACTGAAGCTTTCTTT. Protein: CASSYSRMNTEAFF. This sequence joins TRBV6-2 or TRBV6-3 and TRBJ1-1; D gene ambiguous. V was cut by 0 bases and J by 0 bases, with 5 bases left in between. Germline V lookup: CDR1 MNHEY, CDR2 SVGEGT. The CDR3 totals 14 residues.

This clone occurred a few times. J is TRBJ1-2 and V is TRBV28; TRBD1 might be the D (5 bases). The length of the CDR3 is 13 residues. Trimming pared 4 bases from V and 4 bases from J, leaving 10 bases between. CDR1 and CDR2 (germline): MDHEN, SYDVKM. The CDR3 region is CASSSPRVYGYTF. The CDR3 DNA follows: TGTGCCAGCAGTTCCCCCAGGGTCTATGGCTACACCTTC.

The chain has TRBV28 and TRBJ1-1; D is uncertain. The CDR3 is 13 residues long. Germline values: CDR1 MDHEN, CDR2 SYDVKM. With 2 bases removed from V and 7 bases from J, the gap between germline ends came to 11 bases. The CDR3 loop is CASSLLTTGEAFF. CDR3 sequence (DNA): TGTGCCAGCAGTTTACTTACGACGGGTGAAGCTTTCTTT.

The chain employs TRBV18 and TRBJ1-3; D not certain. The CDR3 runs to 14 residues. Deletions cut 2 bases from V and 3 bases from J, with 8 bases between. Germline lookup yields CDR1 KGHSH and CDR2 LQKENI. DNA of the CDR3: TGTGCCAGCTCACCAACGGACTATGGAAACACCATATATTTT. Protein product: CASSPTDYGNTIYF.

The chain joins TRBV27 to TRBJ2-1, with 8 bases lining up with TRBD1. The V gene's germline CDR1 is MNHEY and CDR2 SMNVEV (reference sequence). After removal of 4 bases from V and 8 bases from J, the junction contained 10 bases not matched to a gene. CDR3 length: 15 residues. The chain's CDR3 is CASSYDRTGIDEQFF. CDR3 sequence (DNA): TGTGCCAGCAGTTACGACCGGACAGGGATCGATGAGCAGTTCTTC.

The chain recombines TRBV13 with TRBJ1-2, with 8 bases aligning to TRBD1. V shed 4 bases, J shed 9 bases, and the junction held 7 bases outside the gene matches. Germline lookup yields CDR1 PRHDT and CDR2 FYEKMQ (reference sequence). The CDR3 consists of 13 residues. This chain's CDR3 is CASSSFGQGSYTF. As DNA, the CDR3 is TGTGCCAGCAGCTCTTTCGGACAGGGCAGCTACACCTTC. Full variable domain (missing parts from reference TRBV13 and TRBJ1-2): AAGVIQSPRHLIKEKRETATLKCYPIPRHDTVYWYQQGPGQDPQFLISFYEKMQSDKGSIPDRFSAQQFSDYHSELNMSSLELGDSALYFCASSSFGQGSYTFGSGTRLTVV.

The gene calls are TRBV4-1 and TRBJ2-3; 9 bases align to TRBD2. CDR1 and CDR2 (germline): MGHRA, YSYEKL. CDR3 size: 18 residues. V shed 0 bases and J 2 bases; nucleotides not matched to a gene: 9. The chain's CDR3 is CASSQESSLAGFTDTQYF. Written as DNA, the CDR3 is TGCGCCAGCAGCCAAGAGTCGAGTCTAGCGGGGTTCACAGATACGCAGTATTTT.

The J gene is TRBJ2-1, the V gene TRBV28; perhaps TRBD2 as D (5 bases). This CDR3 region has 12 residues. V was shortened by 4 bases and J by 7 bases, with 8 bases between the two germline ends. Germline V gene sequence: CDR1 MDHEN, CDR2 SYDVKM. This CDR3 is CASSSQRNEQFF. The CDR3 region has the DNA TGTGCCAGCAGTTCTCAGCGGAATGAGCAGTTCTTC.

J is TRBJ1-5 and V is TRBV5-5; 9 bases line up with TRBD1. CDR1 is SGHKS and CDR2 is YYEKEE in the germline V gene (reference sequence). Germline trimming cut 2 bases from V and 4 bases from J; bases unmatched to any gene: 7. The CDR3 has 16 amino acids. The CDR3 coding sequence is TGTGCCAGCAGCTTCGACGGGACAGGGATTAATCAGCCCCAGCATTTT. It yields the protein CASSFDGTGINQPQHF.

This clone has a single count. The chain is built from TRBV9 and TRBJ2-7; 8 bases agree with TRBD2. This CDR3 spans 17 amino acids. Unmatched junction bases numbered 14, after V lost 0 bases and J lost 6 bases. CDR1 is SGDLS, CDR2 YYNGEE, per germline. The CDR3 region is CASSVVQAGGPSVEQYF. CDR3 bases: TGTGCCAGCAGCGTAGTTCAGGCGGGGGGCCCCTCCGTCGAGCAGTACTTC. Together with reference TRBV9 and TRBJ2-7, the CDR3 gives the full variable domain: DSGVTQTPKHLITATGQRVTLRCSPRSGDLSVYWYQQSLDQGLQFLIQYYNGEERAKGNILERFSAQQFPDLHSELNLSSLELGDSALYFCASSVVQAGGPSVEQYFGPGTRLTVT.

The rearrangement uses TRBV29-1 and TRBJ1-2, with TRBD1 identical over 7 bases. The CDR3 consists of 13 residues. Losses at the gene ends were 7 bases for V and 4 bases for J; bases not matched to a gene: 9. The V gene's germline CDR1 is SQVTM and CDR2 ANQGSEA. The CDR3 region is CSAPRDSFYGYTF. CDR3 DNA sequence: TGCAGCGCACCCAGGGACAGCTTCTATGGCTACACCTTC.

This chain connects TRBV6-5 to TRBJ1-4, with a tentative D call TRBD1 (6 bases). With 0 bases removed from V and 7 bases from J, the gap between germline ends came to 12 bases. The CDR3 covers 15 residues. Germline CDR1 reads MNHEY; CDR2 reads SVGAGI. DNA for the CDR3: TGTGCCAGCAGTTACTCGAAGGGGGACATTGAAAAACTGTTTTTT. Translated, it gives CASSYSKGDIEKLFF.